Following are 27 T cell receptor beta chains from one sample sequenced in a study of cytomegalovirus exposure and HLA in healthy donors. Both 60 Vbeta primers and 13 Jbeta primers went into the PCR. Here immunoSEQ multiplex PCR was the method, and the copy in TCRdb shows in-frame clones only, minus some. The data show 150,000 to 200,000 clones, around 84% seen once. The sequencing input was PBMCs. These receptors all come from a male donor in good health and CMV-seropositive.

The genes are TRBV19 and TRBJ2-3, with TRBD2 matching 9 bases. The CDR3 is made up of 17 amino acids. The V segment lost 2 bases and the J segment 1 base; nucleotides outside the gene matches: 7. Germline CDR1 reads LNHDA; CDR2 reads SQIVND (reference sequence). CDR3 loop: CASSIPSPSGGTDTQYF. Here the CDR3 DNA reads TGTGCCAGTAGTATACCCTCCCCTAGCGGGGGCACAGATACGCAGTATTTT.

The CDR3 sequence: CASSSQAYNEQFF. As DNA, the CDR3 is TGCGCCAGCAGCTCGCAAGCTTACAATGAGCAGTTCTTC. The chain is built from TRBV5-1 and TRBJ2-1; D is undetermined. The CDR3 is 13 residues long. V was pared by 3 bases and J by 4 bases, with 8 bases between. CDR1 is SGHRS and CDR2 is YFSETQ in the germline V gene.

This clone was seen only a few times. In the same sample, other DNA sequences code for this CDR3. This rearrangement joins TRBV6-1 to TRBJ2-5; D is possibly TRBD2 (7 bases). This CDR3 region has 14 residues. CDR1 and CDR2 from the germline V gene are MNHNS and SASEGT. Trimming left V 6 bases short and J 1 base short, with 12 bases between. CDR3 sequence reads: CASSGGPSQETQYF. The DNA of the CDR3 is TGTGCCAGCAGCGGGGGGCCGTCCCAAGAGACCCAGTACTTC.

This rearrangement joins TRBV7-8 to TRBJ1-1; D gene ambiguous. The germline V gene encodes CDR1 SGHVS and CDR2 FQNEAQ. V dropped 4 bases and J dropped 2 bases, with 14 bases sitting between them. CDR3 size: 15 residues. The CDR3 protein is CASSYSRAGNTEAFF. For the CDR3, the DNA is TGTGCCAGCAGCTACTCCCGGGCGGGTAACACTGAAGCTTTCTTT.

J is TRBJ1-1 and V is TRBV11-2, with D unclear. V lost 0 bases, J lost 8 bases, and 13 bases lay in between. The CDR3 contains 14 residues. The germline V gene has CDR1 SGHAT and CDR2 FQNNGV. The DNA for the CDR3 is TGTGCCAGCAGCTTAGATAGCGCGCAGAGAGAAGCTTTCTTT. It encodes CASSLDSAQREAFF.

The rearrangement links TRBV11-2 to TRBJ2-3, with D possibly being TRBD1 (6 bases). V was trimmed by 5 bases and J by 2 bases, leaving 14 bases between them. Germline V gives CDR1 SGHAT, CDR2 FQNNGV. CDR3 length equals 15 residues. DNA for the CDR3: TGTGCCAGCAGCATAAGGGGGACGTCCACAGATACGCAGTATTTT. This codes for CASSIRGTSTDTQYF.

The chain employs TRBV6-5 and TRBJ2-1; TRBD2 agrees at 9 bases. CDR1 MNHEY and CDR2 SVGAGI come from the germline V gene. This CDR3 is built from 16 residues. The V and J ends lost 0 bases and 6 bases, in that order; junction bases with no gene match: 6. The CDR3, as DNA: TGTGCCAGCAGTTACTCCCCTAGCGGGATTTCCAATGAGCAGTTCTTC. Translated, it gives CASSYSPSGISNEQFF.

V usage is TRBV6-5 and J usage is TRBJ2-3; the D gene is possibly TRBD2 (6 bases). Looked up from germline, CDR1 is MNHEY and CDR2 is SVGAGI. Trimming removed 2 bases at V and 6 bases at J, with 9 bases between. The CDR3 totals 13 residues. The CDR3 nucleotides are TGTGCCAGCAGTTACAATGGGGGGGATACGCAGTATTTT. It translates to CASSYNGGDTQYF.

This clone was seen a handful of times. The chain joins TRBV9 to TRBJ2-2; 11 positions match TRBD2. The CDR3 has 17 amino acids. J gave up 7 bases and V 0 bases, and 8 bases lay outside the gene matches. CDR1 is SGDLS and CDR2 is YYNGEE in the germline V gene. CDR3 protein: CASSVGLAGGPDGELFF. The CDR3 DNA sequence: TGTGCCAGCAGCGTAGGGTTAGCGGGAGGGCCGGACGGGGAGCTGTTTTTT.

This chain joins TRBV30 and TRBJ1-2; D may be TRBD1 (5 bases). V was clipped by 2 bases and J by 4 bases, with 8 bases between them. CDR1 and CDR2 from the germline V gene are GTSNPN and SVGIG (reference sequence). The CDR3 sequence is 12 residues long. The CDR3 DNA is TGTGCCTGGAGTAGGGGAAGCTATGGCTACACCTTC. Protein: CAWSRGSYGYTF.

The rearrangement links TRBV28 to TRBJ1-3; 8 bases are a match to TRBD1. The germline V gene has CDR1 MDHEN and CDR2 SYDVKM. The CDR3 spans 14 residues. Trimming removed 1 base from V and 8 bases from J; junction bases left unmatched: 4. The CDR3 sequence: CASSLYGQGDTIYF. The CDR3 DNA reads as TGTGCCAGCAGTTTATACGGACAGGGAGACACCATATATTTT.

The chain employs TRBV7-9 and TRBJ1-3; D is uncertain. The CDR3 sequence is 13 residues long. Looked up from germline, CDR1 is SEHNR and CDR2 is FQNEAQ (reference sequence). V lost 1 base, J lost 6 bases, and 7 bases lay in between. The CDR3 here is CASSLVTVNTIYF. The CDR3 DNA is TGTGCCAGCAGCTTAGTCACTGTAAACACCATATATTTT.

This chain connects TRBV9 to TRBJ2-5, with 7 bases fitting TRBD2. The trim removed 4 bases at V and 2 bases at J, leaving 8 bases unmatched. This CDR3 is built from 15 residues. From germline, CDR1 is SGDLS and CDR2 YYNGEE. The CDR3 protein is CASSPQLAKQETQYF. The CDR3 bases are TGTGCCAGCAGCCCTCAACTAGCGAAGCAAGAGACCCAGTACTTC.

This clone came up many times. V usage is TRBV11-2 and J usage is TRBJ2-7; D gene unclear. The CDR3 runs to 13 residues. V lost 1 base and J 1 base, leaving 5 bases between the germline ends. CDR1 SGHAT and CDR2 FQNNGV come from the germline V gene. CDR3 bases: TGTGCCAGCAGCTTAGGCGGATCCTACGAGCAGTACTTC. It specifies CASSLGGSYEQYF.

J is TRBJ2-7 and V is TRBV2; 10 bases are a match to TRBD1. Trimming at V came to 6 bases and at J to 3 bases, leaving 5 bases not matched to a gene. The CDR3 sequence is 14 residues long. Germline assignment: CDR1 SNHLY and CDR2 FYNNEI. This CDR3 reads CASRTGGSLYEQYF. The CDR3, as DNA: TGTGCCAGCAGGACAGGGGGCTCCCTCTACGAGCAGTACTTC.

This chain joins TRBV4-2 and TRBJ2-1; 7 bases match TRBD2. Trimming took 3 bases from V and 8 from J; bases not matched to a gene: 7. Germline CDR1 reads LGHNA; CDR2 reads YNFKEQ. CDR3 length equals 14 residues. DNA of the CDR3: TGTGCCAGCAGCCAGGTAACTGGGAGGGATGAGCAGTTCTTC. Translation gives CASSQVTGRDEQFF.

This chain joins TRBV7-9 and TRBJ2-7, with TRBD2 matching over 9 bases. This CDR3 is 17 amino acids long. CDR1 and CDR2 (germline): SEHNR, FQNEAQ (reference sequence). Trimming cost V 1 base and J 4 bases; bases outside gene matches: 11. CDR3 loop: CASSLVPLGGRVYEQYF. DNA of the CDR3: TGTGCCAGCAGCTTAGTTCCCCTTGGCGGGAGGGTTTACGAGCAGTACTTC.

The chain carries TRBV10-1 and TRBJ2-7; D possibly corresponds to TRBD2 (7 bases). Germline lookup yields CDR1 WNHNN and CDR2 SYGVQD (reference sequence). The CDR3 runs 14 residues. Trimming shortened V by 0 bases and J by 6 bases, and 12 bases separated the two germline ends. In nucleotides, the CDR3 is TGCGCCAGCAGTGAGTCGACTCGGGGGGCCGAGCAGTACTTC. Protein: CASSESTRGAEQYF.

V is TRBV10-3 and J is TRBJ2-5, with a possible D match to TRBD1 (6 bases). This CDR3 spans 12 amino acids. The germline V and J ends were trimmed by 10 bases and 1 base, with 10 bases remaining between them. CDR1 and CDR2 (germline): ENHRY, SYGVKD. The CDR3 loop reads CATGDIQETQYF. DNA for the CDR3: TGTGCCACCGGGGACATCCAAGAGACCCAGTACTTC.

V and J are TRBV4-3 and TRBJ1-2; D is undetermined. The length of the CDR3 is 16 residues. The germline gives CDR1 LGHNA, CDR2 YSLEER. The V and J ends lost 0 bases and 2 bases respectively, with 13 bases between them. The CDR3 DNA is TGCGCCAGCAGCCAAGATAGCGTCGGCTGGAACTATGGCTACACCTTC. Amino acid sequence: CASSQDSVGWNYGYTF.

The J gene is TRBJ2-1, the V gene TRBV4-3; D is possibly TRBD2 (6 bases). V was cut by 0 bases and J by 0 bases, with 12 bases left in between. This CDR3 is built from 17 residues. Germline-derived CDR1 and CDR2 are LGHNA and YSLEER. The CDR3 reads CASSQERDGSSYNEQFF. The CDR3, as DNA: TGCGCCAGCAGCCAAGAAAGGGACGGGAGCTCCTACAATGAGCAGTTCTTC.

The chain has TRBV6-1 and TRBJ2-3; tentative D call: TRBD1 (6 bases). The CDR3 consists of 14 residues. Germline V gene data show CDR1 as MNHNS and CDR2 as SASEGT. The V end lost 7 bases, the J end lost 0 bases, and 11 bases lay between the germline ends. The DNA for the CDR3 is TGTGCCAGCACCCGGACAGCTAGCACAGATACGCAGTATTTT. Protein product: CASTRTASTDTQYF.

The chain recombines TRBV27 with TRBJ1-1; D is undetermined. Trimming took off 8 bases at V and 3 bases at J, with 13 bases between the two ends. The CDR3 has 13 amino acids. The germline V gene encodes CDR1 MNHEY and CDR2 SMNVEV (reference sequence). In DNA, the CDR3 is TGTGCCAGCCAAGGCTGGAGGGACACTGAAGCTTTCTTT. It specifies CASQGWRDTEAFF.

J is TRBJ2-1 and V is TRBV6-1; TRBD2 aligns across 13 bases. This CDR3 spans 15 amino acids. J gave up 6 bases and V 7 bases, and 6 bases lay outside the gene matches. Germline V gene sequence: CDR1 MNHNS, CDR2 SASEGT. CDR3 loop: CASTGLAGVSNEQFF. The CDR3 region has the DNA TGTGCCAGCACTGGACTAGCGGGAGTTAGCAATGAGCAGTTCTTC.

The V and J genes are TRBV18 and TRBJ1-2; D is possibly TRBD1 (5 bases). This CDR3 has 15 amino acids. CDR1 is KGHSH and CDR2 is LQKENI in the germline V gene. V gave up 5 bases and J gave up 3 bases, with 16 bases separating them. CDR3 nucleotides: TGTGCCAGCTCAGTCCGGGACTCGGAGGACTATGGCTACACCTTC. The encoded protein is CASSVRDSEDYGYTF. Full variable domain (outside the CDR3, taken from reference TRBV18 and TRBJ1-2): NAGVMQNPRHLVRRRGQEARLRCSPMKGHSHVYWYRQLPEEGLKFMVYLQKENIIDESGMPKERFSAEFPKEGPSILRIQQVVRGDSAAYFCASSVRDSEDYGYTFGSGTRLTVV.

This chain connects TRBV18 to TRBJ1-2; 7 bases align to TRBD1. This CDR3 is built from 15 residues. Germline values: CDR1 KGHSH, CDR2 LQKENI. J lost 7 bases, V lost 5 bases, and 13 bases had no gene match. This CDR3 is CASSAVEGAQSGYTF. The CDR3 bases are TGTGCCAGCTCAGCCGTCGAGGGGGCGCAATCTGGCTACACCTTC.

The chain's CDR3 is CASTQNPGQPNEQFF. The CDR3 DNA sequence: TGTGCCAGCACCCAAAATCCCGGACAACCTAATGAGCAGTTCTTC. The chain is built from TRBV6-5 and TRBJ2-1; tentative D call: TRBD1 (5 bases). CDR1 and CDR2 from the germline V gene are MNHEY and SVGAGI. The CDR3 has 15 residues. V shed 7 bases and J shed 7 bases, with 20 bases lying between them.